Given below is one T cell receptor beta chain in context. Its matching antigen is unknown. The primer mix had 60 Vbeta and 13 Jbeta primers. Some clones are missing from TCRdb's copy, which holds only in-frame ones; the method was immunoSEQ multiplex PCR. Of around 150,000 clones in the sample, around three quarters were seen once. Germline V gene lookup returns CDR1 SEHNR and CDR2 FQNEAQ (reference sequence). This CDR3 contains 15 residues. V gave up 5 bases and J gave up 0 bases, with 14 bases separating them. This sample is part of a study of cytomegalovirus exposure and HLA in healthy donors. Study details: Previous work identified 117 million unique TCR beta sequences from about 179 million T cells.

Whole-study findings and limits: Investigators reported 150 to 200 TCR beta chains as tied to cytomegalovirus. About 87% or about 30% of the time was how often most TCR beta V segments were productive, according to an earlier analysis.

The TCR was taken from a man aged 35 to 55 in good health and CMV-seropositive. The sequenced sample was PBMCs. This chain joins TRBV7-9 and TRBJ2-7; the D gene is possibly TRBD1 (6 bases). Written as DNA, the CDR3 is TGTGCCAGCAGCCAACAGGGTGCGAGCTCCTACGAGCAGTACTTC. As protein: CASSQQGASSYEQYF.